Each of the 25 T cell receptor beta chains below was sequenced from the same sample in a study of cytotoxic CD8 clonotypes in ibrutinib-treated CLL. Clones were sequenced by immunoSEQ multiplex PCR, and TCRdb holds only the in-frame ones, with some missing. This repertoire shows 100,000 to 150,000 clones, 80% to 90% found once; its top ten account for roughly 1.9%. Here the sequenced sample was PBMCs, taken after 24 months of ibrutinib treatment. The receptors here all came from a human donor with chronic lymphocytic leukemia.

This rearrangement joins TRBV28 to TRBJ1-4, with TRBD1 matching 11 bases. Losses at the gene ends were 6 bases for V and 7 bases for J; bases not matched to a gene: 13. The CDR3 spans 17 residues. The germline V gene has CDR1 MDHEN and CDR2 SYDVKM. The CDR3 region is CASRTGTGGLFGEKLFF. CDR3 nucleotide sequence: TGTGCCAGCAGGACCGGGACAGGGGGTCTATTTGGTGAAAAACTGTTTTTT. The whole variable domain, filled in from reference TRBV28 and TRBJ1-4, reads DVKVTQSSRYLVKRTGEKVFLECVQDMDHENMFWYRQDPGLGLRLIYFSYDVKMKEKGDIPEGYSVSREKKERFSLILESASTNQTSMYLCASRTGTGGLFGEKLFFGSGTQLSVL.

The chain couples TRBV5-1 to TRBJ1-4; 8 nucleotides align to TRBD1. Germline V CDR1 and CDR2: SGHRS, YFSETQ. The CDR3 totals 15 residues. Trimming at V came to 4 bases and at J to 0 bases, leaving 2 bases not matched to a gene. The CDR3 nucleotides are TGCGCCAGCAGCCCGACAGGGGCAACTAATGAAAAACTGTTTTTT. Protein: CASSPTGATNEKLFF. The variable domain in full, with the rest retrieved from reference TRBV5-1 and TRBJ1-4, is KAGVTQTPRYLIKTRGQQVTLSCSPISGHRSVSWYQQTPGQGLQFLFEYFSETQRNKGNFPGRFSGRQFSNSRSEMNVSTLELGDSALYLCASSPTGATNEKLFFGSGTQLSVL.

V and J are TRBV28 and TRBJ1-2; TRBD1 aligns across 7 bases. Germline-derived CDR1 and CDR2 are MDHEN and SYDVKM. V lost 7 bases to trimming and J lost 5 bases; unmatched junction nucleotides: 13. The CDR3 runs to 15 residues. CDR3 in DNA: TGTGCCAGCACCCAGGGGACAGAAAAAGGGTATGGCTACACCTTC. It encodes CASTQGTEKGYGYTF.

This clone was recorded once. The CDR3 spells CASSLPVQETQYF. CDR3 in DNA: TGTGCCAGCAGCTTGCCAGTCCAAGAGACCCAGTACTTC. The chain links TRBV5-4 to TRBJ2-5, with D unclear. The CDR3 has 13 amino acids. Germline CDR1 is SGHNT and CDR2 is YYREEE (reference sequence). Trimming removed 1 base from V and 1 base from J, with 5 bases in between.

This clone was observed once. The rearrangement joins TRBV6-1 to TRBJ2-2, with 8 bases identical to TRBD1. Germline assignment: CDR1 MNHNS and CDR2 SASEGT. V dropped 3 bases and J dropped 8; count of bases not matched to a gene: 8. This CDR3 contains 15 residues. The CDR3 coding sequence is TGTGCCAGCAGTGAGCGGGACAGGCGTCGAGGGGAGCTGTTTTTT. Protein: CASSERDRRRGELFF.

Remarks on this clone: The identical CDR3 is also encoded by other nucleotide sequences in the sample. The CDR3 sequence is CASSPLGDQPQHF. DNA for the CDR3: TGTGCCAGCAGCCCCCTGGGAGATCAGCCCCAGCATTTT. The chain combines TRBV7-2 with TRBJ1-5, with D uncertain. Germline assignment: CDR1 SGHTA and CDR2 FQGNSA. V dropped 5 bases and J dropped 5 bases, with 10 bases sitting between them. The CDR3 has 13 amino acids.

As to this clone: A clone one base away is much larger, so this may be a read error. The rearrangement uses TRBV11-3 and TRBJ2-7; 9 nucleotides agree with TRBD2. This CDR3 is 14 amino acids long. The germline gives CDR1 SGHNT, CDR2 YENEEA. V lost 1 base and J lost 5; bases outside the gene matches: 3. CDR3 protein: CASSLVSGSNEQYF. CDR3 DNA: TGTGCCAGCAGCTTAGTTAGCGGGAGTAACGAGCAGTACTTC.

This sequence joins TRBV7-2 and TRBJ2-7, with D perhaps matching TRBD2 (5 bases). Deletions cut 1 base from V and 3 bases from J, with 13 bases between. Germline V gives CDR1 SGHTA, CDR2 FQGNSA. CDR3 size: 15 residues. This chain's CDR3 is CASSLVGEGSYEQYF. CDR3 bases: TGTGCCAGCAGCTTAGTCGGGGAAGGGAGCTACGAGCAGTACTTC.

CDR3 amino acids: CASLGTDTDTQYF. The DNA of the CDR3 is TGTGCCAGCCTTGGGACAGACACAGATACGCAGTATTTT. The J gene is TRBJ2-3, the V gene TRBV28, with 7 bases identical to TRBD1. J lost 2 bases, V lost 8 bases, and 4 bases had no gene match. Germline lookup yields CDR1 MDHEN and CDR2 SYDVKM. The CDR3 extends over 13 amino acids.

Of note for this clone: The conserved final phenylalanine or tryptophan is absent from the CDR3, which likely points to a read error. No DNA is shown, since the ends of the CDR3 on it are uncertain; the CDR3 is the one TCRdb lists. This chain uses TRBV6-5 with TRBJ2-7; TRBD1, the table's D call, was not compared with the DNA. The CDR3 extends over 11 residues, inclusive of both ends. CDR1 and CDR2 from the germline V gene are MNHEY and SVGAGI. The CDR3 loop is CASSGTGEFSI.

The chain links TRBV7-2 to TRBJ1-2, with D possibly matching TRBD1 (6 bases). The germline V gene has CDR1 SGHTA and CDR2 FQGNSA. The V gene lost 2 bases and the J gene lost 7 bases, with 14 bases spanning the gap. The CDR3 loop spans 14 amino acids. The CDR3 nucleotides read TGTGCCAGCAGCTTAAACAGGGCCCGAGGTGGCTACACCTTC. Translating it yields CASSLNRARGGYTF.

This clone was observed at least ten times. This chain links TRBV7-2 with TRBJ2-7, with D possibly TRBD1 on 6 matching bases. The CDR3 covers 12 residues. Trimming shortened V by 5 bases and J by 4 bases, and 9 bases separated the two germline ends. Germline V lookup: CDR1 SGHTA, CDR2 FQGNSA. The CDR3 loop is CASSPDRYEQYF. The CDR3 DNA reads TGTGCCAGCAGCCCAGACAGGTACGAGCAGTACTTC.

The chain employs TRBV18 and TRBJ2-3, with D possibly TRBD1 on 7 matching bases. Germline V gene data show CDR1 as KGHSH and CDR2 as LQKENI. The CDR3 is 16 residues long. V dropped 0 bases and J dropped 3 bases, with 13 bases sitting between them. CDR3 protein: CASSPPAGQQTDTQYF. Here the CDR3 DNA reads TGTGCCAGCTCACCACCCGCGGGACAGCAAACAGATACGCAGTATTTT.

This chain connects TRBV6-1 to TRBJ1-6; the match to TRBD1 covers 8 bases. V lost 4 bases, J lost 7 bases, and 6 bases stayed unmatched. CDR1 and CDR2 (germline): MNHNS, SASEGT. CDR3 size: 15 residues. The CDR3 coding sequence is TGTGCCAGCAGTGTGATGGACAGGGTCAATTCACCCCTCCACTTT. It encodes CASSVMDRVNSPLHF.

The chain carries TRBV10-2 and TRBJ1-2; D is unclear. The CDR3 sequence is 13 residues long. The V gene's germline CDR1 is WSHSY and CDR2 SAAADI. V was pared by 3 bases and J by 0 bases, with 5 bases between. The CDR3 loop reads CASSDGANYGYTF. CDR3 sequence (DNA): TGCGCCAGCAGTGATGGGGCTAACTATGGCTACACCTTC.

V and J are TRBV28 and TRBJ1-2; TRBD1 matches at 8 bases. The J segment lost 6 bases and the V segment lost 3 bases, leaving 12 bases of the junction unmatched. This CDR3 region has 16 residues. From germline, CDR1 is MDHEN and CDR2 SYDVKM. This CDR3 reads CASSFIPPTGVDGYTF. CDR3 DNA sequence: TGTGCCAGCAGTTTTATTCCCCCGACAGGGGTTGATGGCTACACCTTC.

On this clone itself: An end of the junction does not agree with germline; a read error may underlie this. The CDR3 DNA sequence: TGTGCCAGTAGCCTACTATACACTGGGGAGCTGTTTTTT. It codes for CASSLLYTGELFF. This chain uses TRBV19 with TRBJ2-2; no clear D. The germline gives CDR1 LNHDA, CDR2 SQIVND (reference sequence). The CDR3 is made up of 13 amino acids.

This clone has more than one count but fewer than ten. The gene calls are TRBV28 and TRBJ2-5, with D possibly TRBD1 on 7 matching bases. From germline, CDR1 is MDHEN and CDR2 SYDVKM. Trimming stripped 3 bases from V and 4 bases from J, with 24 bases between. The CDR3 contains 18 residues. CDR3 bases: TGTGCCAGCAGTTTCGGACAGGTCCGGGACTCCCTAAGAGAGACCCAGTACTTC. Translation gives CASSFGQVRDSLRETQYF.

A note on this clone: Other nucleotide sequences from this sample produce the same CDR3. V usage is TRBV7-2 and J usage is TRBJ2-7; D may be TRBD2 (5 bases). The CDR3 extends over 13 amino acids. Trimming removed 5 bases from V and 4 bases from J, with 12 bases in between. Germline V lookup: CDR1 SGHTA, CDR2 FQGNSA. The CDR3 is CASSLEGGYEQYF. The CDR3 nucleotides are TGTGCCAGCAGCCTAGAGGGCGGGTACGAGCAGTACTTC.

As for this clone: Since the CDR3 does not end with the conserved phenylalanine or tryptophan, this likely comes from a read error. No DNA is shown, since the ends of the CDR3 on it are uncertain; the CDR3 is the one TCRdb lists. The genes are TRBV15 and TRBJ1-1; the table names TRBD1, a call not compared with the DNA. The CDR3 has 15 amino acids, counting both end residues. CDR1 is LNHNV, CDR2 YYDKDF, per germline (reference sequence). The CDR3 is CATSRDRTGGGLVGV.

The J gene is TRBJ1-2, the V gene TRBV2, with D possibly being TRBD1 (5 bases). Germline CDR1 and CDR2: SNHLY and FYNNEI. V dropped 7 bases and J dropped 0 bases, with 18 bases sitting between them. The CDR3 extends over 16 amino acids. CDR3 nucleotides: TGTGCCAGCAAAAATCCGGGACGGCTCACTAACTATGGCTACACCTTC. Its translation is CASKNPGRLTNYGYTF.

With regard to this clone: The identical CDR3 is also encoded by other nucleotide sequences in the sample. The V and J genes are TRBV10-3 and TRBJ2-3; D uncertain. The CDR3 runs 12 residues. Germline V CDR1 and CDR2: ENHRY, SYGVKD. V was cut by 0 bases and J by 5 bases, with 3 bases left in between. In DNA form, the CDR3 reads TGTGCCATCAGTGAGTCAAGAGATACGCAGTATTTT. This encodes CAISESRDTQYF.

V is TRBV5-4 and J is TRBJ2-7; 10 positions agree with TRBD1. CDR1 and CDR2 from the germline V gene are SGHNT and YYREEE (reference sequence). The J segment lost 0 bases and the V segment lost 0 bases, leaving 6 bases of the junction unmatched. The CDR3 covers 17 residues. CDR3 nucleotide sequence: TGTGCCAGCAGCTTGGGCGGGACAGGGGTCAACTCCTACGAGCAGTACTTC. Protein sequence: CASSLGGTGVNSYEQYF.

J is TRBJ2-5 and V is TRBV15, with 10 nucleotides matching TRBD2. Per germline, CDR1 LNHNV and CDR2 YYDKDF (reference sequence). The CDR3 covers 16 residues. V shed 6 bases, J shed 4 bases, and the junction held 11 bases outside the gene matches. The CDR3 protein is CATSSGDLAGVETQYF. CDR3 nucleotide sequence: TGTGCCACCAGTTCCGGGGACCTAGCGGGAGTAGAGACCCAGTACTTC.

In its sample, this clone was seen once. The V and J genes are TRBV10-3 and TRBJ2-5; 9 nucleotides agree with TRBD1. Germline V gives CDR1 ENHRY, CDR2 SYGVKD. This CDR3 contains 16 residues. Germline trimming cut 0 bases from V and 4 bases from J; bases unmatched to any gene: 6. CDR3 residues: CAISESRTGVAETQYF. The CDR3 coding sequence is TGTGCCATCAGTGAGTCGCGGACAGGGGTCGCAGAGACCCAGTACTTC.